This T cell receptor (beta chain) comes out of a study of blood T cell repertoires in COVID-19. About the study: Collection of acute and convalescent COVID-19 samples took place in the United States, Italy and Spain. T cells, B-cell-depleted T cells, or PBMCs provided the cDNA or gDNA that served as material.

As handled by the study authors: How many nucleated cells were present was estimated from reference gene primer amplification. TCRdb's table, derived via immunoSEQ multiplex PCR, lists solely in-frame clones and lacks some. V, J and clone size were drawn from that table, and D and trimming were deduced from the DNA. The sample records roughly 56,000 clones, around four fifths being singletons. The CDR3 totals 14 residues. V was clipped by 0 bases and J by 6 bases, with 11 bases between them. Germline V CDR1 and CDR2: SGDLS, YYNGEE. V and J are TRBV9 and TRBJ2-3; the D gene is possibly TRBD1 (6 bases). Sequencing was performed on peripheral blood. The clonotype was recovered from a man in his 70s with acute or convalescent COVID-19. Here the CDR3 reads CASSVGLRGDTQYF. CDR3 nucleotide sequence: TGTGCCAGCAGCGTAGGATTAAGGGGGGATACGCAGTATTTT.